The entry below gives a single T cell receptor (beta chain) sequence along with its context. These data come from a study of T-cell memory formation after mild COVID-19. MiXCR was run by TCRdb on the 5' RACE reads, yielding one entry per CDR3 protein. There are 110,000 to 150,000 distinct CDR3 sequences in the sample; 14% occur only once, and about 29% lies in the top ten. This CDR3 is 17 amino acids long. V lost 0 bases and J lost 4, with 13 bases in between. The germline V gene encodes CDR1 SGHAT and CDR2 FQDESV (reference sequence). Sequenced: PBMCs or a T cell subset sorted from them (not recorded which). This TCR came from an adult woman who had mild COVID-19 (a few samples of this study predate the infection). Cell type and time point are not known. This chain joins TRBV11-1 and TRBJ2-6; D possibly corresponds to TRBD2 (5 bases). The CDR3 spells CASSLASGTAGANVLTF. Written as DNA, the CDR3 is TGTGCCAGCAGCTTAGCTTCGGGAACGGCCGGGGCCAACGTCCTGACTTTC.